Reported below is one T cell receptor (beta chain). The V gene lost 3 bases and the J gene lost 3 bases, with 17 bases spanning the gap. The CDR3 has 16 amino acids. Germline V gene data show CDR1 as MNHNS and CDR2 as SASEGT. Sequencing was performed with immunoSEQ multiplex PCR; in TCRdb, only in-frame clones are kept and a portion is missing. The sample shows under 80,000 clones, approximately 87% of them seen only once. The data were obtained in a study of blood T cell repertoires in COVID-19. Study summary: Italy, Spain and the United States were the sources of the convalescent and acute COVID-19 samples. The analysed material was cDNA or gDNA that came from T cells, B-cell-depleted T cells, or PBMCs.

Sequencing was performed on peripheral blood. This TCR came from a man aged 60-69 years with acute or convalescent COVID-19. The rearrangement joins TRBV6-1 to TRBJ1-2, with D perhaps TRBD1 (6 bases). In DNA form, the CDR3 reads TGTGCCAGCAGTGACGGCAGGACAGTTTCGTACTATGGCTACACCTTC. Its translation is CASSDGRTVSYYGYTF.